The entry that follows covers one T cell receptor (beta chain) sequence. What it recognizes is unknown. This specimen belongs to a study of cytomegalovirus exposure and HLA in healthy donors. Whole-study findings and limits: Earlier findings revealed that most TCR beta V segments proved productive either about 90% or about 30% of the time. Apart from CMV serostatus, no immune exposure information was available. The majority of TCR sequences were rare, yet some public TCRs appeared in many donors.

This CDR3 region has 15 residues. Trimming took 2 bases from V and 0 from J, leaving 9 bases between them. CDR1 SGHDT and CDR2 YYEEEE come from the germline V gene. Vbeta (60) and Jbeta (13) primers were used in the PCR. This table comes from immunoSEQ multiplex PCR, and its TCRdb copy is limited to in-frame clones, with some not included. The data show 60,000 to 85,000 clones, with around three quarters seen just once and under 4% held by the top ten. The chain uses TRBV5-6 and TRBJ2-1, with no clear D. Specimen: PBMCs. This receptor was taken from a man aged 35 to 55 in good health and CMV-seronegative. Here the CDR3 reads CASSFERSSYNEQFF. CDR3 sequence (DNA): TGTGCCAGCAGCTTCGAGCGTAGCTCCTACAATGAGCAGTTCTTC.